The present entry profiles one T cell receptor beta chain with its context. Profiled with immunoSEQ multiplex PCR; TCRdb holds only in-frame clones, not every one. The sample yields tens of thousands of clones, roughly 91% seen once. This sample is drawn from a study of T cell changes during pregnancy in multiple sclerosis. Germline CDR1 KGHSH, CDR2 LQKENI. This CDR3 has 17 amino acids. The V and J ends lost 2 bases and 5 bases, in that order; junction bases with no gene match: 10. V and J are TRBV18 and TRBJ1-1, with TRBD1 identical over 11 bases. The sample in question was CD4+ T cells from peripheral blood mononuclear cells, obtained after pregnancy. This sequence was found in a female donor with multiple sclerosis, enrolled in a pregnancy study. The CDR3 DNA follows: TGTGCCAGCTCACCAGGGAGTGTCGGGACAGGGGGTACTGAAGCTTTCTTT. It translates to CASSPGSVGTGGTEAFF.